The clone carrying this TCR beta chain has only a few counts. This sample is drawn from a study of OX40 agonist ivuxolimab in advanced cancers. Looking at the study overall: Every patient in dose escalation had hepatocellular carcinoma, melanoma, renal cell or head and neck cancer.

Repertoires were generated with immunoSEQ multiplex PCR, while TCRdb's copy carries only in-frame clones and drops some. The table records 15,000 to 20,000 clones, 70% to 75% of them present only once. The germline CDR1 and CDR2 sequences are SEHNR and FQNEAQ (reference sequence). This CDR3 region has 16 residues. The ends lost 6 bases at V and 2 bases at J; junction bases unmatched: 12. The gene calls are TRBV7-9 and TRBJ1-1; 7 bases fit TRBD1. This receptor was obtained from an adult with an advanced solid tumor such as melanoma, head and neck, liver or kidney cancer. Sequencing used CD4+ or CD8+ T cells sorted from blood, obtained in a trial of the OX40 agonist ivuxolimab. The CDR3 bases are TGTGCCAGCAGAACCTTATTGGGGGACAGAAACACTGAAGCTTTCTTT. Translating gives CASRTLLGDRNTEAFF.